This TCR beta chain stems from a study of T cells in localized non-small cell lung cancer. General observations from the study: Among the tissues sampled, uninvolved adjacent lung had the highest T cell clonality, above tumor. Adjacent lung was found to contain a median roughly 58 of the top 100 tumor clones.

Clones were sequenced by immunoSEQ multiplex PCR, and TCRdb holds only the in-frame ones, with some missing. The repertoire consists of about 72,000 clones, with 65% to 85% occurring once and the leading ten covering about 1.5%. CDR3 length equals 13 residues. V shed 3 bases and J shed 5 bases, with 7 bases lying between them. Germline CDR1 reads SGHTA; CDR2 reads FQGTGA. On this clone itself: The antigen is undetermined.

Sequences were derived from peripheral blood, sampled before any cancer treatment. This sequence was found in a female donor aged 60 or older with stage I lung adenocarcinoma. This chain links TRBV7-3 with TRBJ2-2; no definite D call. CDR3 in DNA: TGTGCCAGCAGCTTTACCACTACCGGGGAGCTGTTTTTT. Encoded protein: CASSFTTTGELFF. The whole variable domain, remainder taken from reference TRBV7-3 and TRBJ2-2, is GAGVSQTPSNKVTEKGKYVELRCDPISGHTALYWYRQSLGQGPEFLIYFQGTGAADDSGLPNDRFFAVRPEGSVSTLKIQRTERGDSAVYLCASSFTTTGELFFGEGSRLTVL.